The clone carrying this T cell receptor beta chain was picked up a small number of times. What it recognizes is unknown. These data belong to a study of T-cell memory formation after mild COVID-19. Study-wide findings and caveats: Contracting clones from day 15 to 85 showed balanced CD4/CD8; later expanders favored CD4+. Pre-infection memory showed some responding clones, and this suggested that cross-reactive memory joined.

The authors produced TCR alpha and TCR beta cDNA libraries with sample barcodes and UMIs by 5'RACE using constant-segment primers. TCRdb reanalysed the 5' RACE reads using MiXCR and keeps one entry per CDR3 protein. The top ten clones hold 8.4% of a sample with hundreds of thousands of distinct CDR3 sequences, roughly a fifth of them seen once. The germline V gene encodes CDR1 SGHVS and CDR2 FNYEAQ. V was clipped by 5 bases and J by 5 bases, with 15 bases between them. There are 15 residues in the CDR3. Sequencing used PBMCs or a T cell subset sorted from them (not recorded which). The clonotype originates from an adult woman who had mild COVID-19 (a few samples of this study predate the infection). Cell type and time point are not known. This chain links TRBV7-6 with TRBJ2-2; D is uncertain. For the CDR3, the DNA is TGTGCCAGCAGCCGCCCCGGAGAGGCGACCGGGGAGCTGTTTTTT. It codes for CASSRPGEATGELFF.